The present entry profiles one TCR beta chain with its context. Germline-derived CDR1 and CDR2 are MNHEY and SMNVEV (reference sequence). The CDR3 is made up of 18 amino acids. J was trimmed by 5 bases and V by 4 bases; bases with no gene match: 13. TCRdb's table, derived via immunoSEQ multiplex PCR, lists solely in-frame clones and lacks some. Here the sample spans 95,000 or so clones, around 85% being singletons. The data originate from a study of OX40 agonist ivuxolimab in advanced cancers. The TCR was taken from an adult with an advanced solid tumor such as melanoma, head and neck, liver or kidney cancer. The chain uses TRBV27 and TRBJ2-5, with TRBD2 identical over 13 bases. The sample here was CD4+ or CD8+ T cells sorted from blood, taken in a trial of the OX40 agonist ivuxolimab. The CDR3 coding sequence is TGTGCCAGCAGTTCCTGGACTAGCGGGAGTCCTGTCCGGGAGACCCAGTACTTC. Its protein is CASSSWTSGSPVRETQYF.